This TCR beta chain was retrieved from a study of neurological immune-mediated disorders. Study overall: Among the roughly 35 patients with multiple sclerosis, some 31 were relapsing-remitting, while 3 were secondary progressive.

This clonotype has ten or more counts. The authors made cDNA by 5'RACE with 10-nucleotide random UMIs. Each CDR3 protein is one row after TCRdb ran MiXCR on the 5' RACE reads. The sample consists of about 62,000 distinct CDR3 sequences, 3.5% to 4.5% of them appearing once. V lost 6 bases, J lost 2 bases, and 4 bases stayed unmatched. The length of the CDR3 is 17 residues. The specimen sequenced was PBMCs. This TCR derives from a woman aged 50 to 60 with multiple sclerosis. This chain connects TRBV12-3 or TRBV12-4 to TRBJ2-1; 16 positions match TRBD2. For the CDR3, the DNA is TGTGCCAGCAGGGGGACTAGCGGGAGGGCGGCCTACAATGAGCAGTTCTTC. The encoded protein is CASRGTSGRAAYNEQFF.